This TCR beta chain came from a study of breast tumors, draining lymph nodes, adjacent tissues. Study-wide results and limits: Tumor T cell lymph node origin was a supported hypothesis, not proven. Tumor repertoires ranked between lymph nodes and nontumor tissue in diversity, with V and J gene preferences. Findings are consistent with lymph node origin and intratumoral expansion of most tumor T cells. Tumor and nontumor repertoires were significantly more similar in luminal-like than in basal-like breast cancer.

For this clonotype: Its antigen is undetermined.

V lost 3 bases and J lost 1; bases outside the gene matches: 2. The CDR3 is 14 residues long. Germline CDR1 reads SGHTA; CDR2 reads FQGNSA. TCRdb re-analysed the multiplex PCR reads in MiXCR, keeping a single row per CDR3 protein. The sample includes under 150,000 distinct CDR3 sequences, about 20% of them seen just once. The lymph nodes were axillary draining lymph nodes from breast cancer patients. V usage is TRBV7-2 and J usage is TRBJ1-1, with 7 positions matching TRBD1. This sequence was found in a female donor with breast cancer. Some clones in this sample may be carry-over from other donors' samples. Sequenced material: axillary lymph node tissue. The CDR3 DNA sequence: TGTGCCAGCAGCTTCACAGGGGCGAACACTGAAGCTTTCTTT. The encoded protein is CASSFTGANTEAFF.